The 6 T cell receptor beta chains below were found in one sample sequenced in a study of blood T cell repertoires in COVID-19. The assay was immunoSEQ multiplex PCR, and TCRdb's table has in-frame clones only and misses some. The sample lists about 200,000 clones; roughly 85% were seen once. Sample: PBMCs or T cells enriched from blood (not recorded which). The receptors shown here come from a woman aged 40-49 years with acute COVID-19.

The chain joins TRBV5-1 to TRBJ2-5; unclear D gene. V lost 5 bases, J lost 0 bases, and 14 bases lay in between. CDR1 SGHRS and CDR2 YFSETQ come from the germline V gene. The CDR3 is 15 amino acids. The CDR3 DNA sequence: TGCGCCAGCAGACCATTCTCTGGGCACCAAGAGACCCAGTACTTC. Its translation is CASRPFSGHQETQYF.

The rearrangement joins TRBV4-2 to TRBJ1-1; D perhaps matches TRBD1 (6 bases). Germline CDR1 reads LGHNA; CDR2 reads YNFKEQ. V shed 4 bases and J shed 6 bases, with 12 bases lying between them. This CDR3 has 13 residues. This CDR3 reads CASSREKGAEAFF. The CDR3 DNA is TGTGCCAGCAGCCGCGAGAAGGGGGCTGAAGCTTTCTTT.

This sequence joins TRBV19 and TRBJ1-3; TRBD1 matches at 12 bases. Germline V gene lookup returns CDR1 LNHDA and CDR2 SQIVND (reference sequence). CDR3 length equals 17 residues. V shed 3 bases, J shed 7 bases, and the junction held 10 bases outside the gene matches. The CDR3, as DNA: TGTGCCAGTAGTATTTTCCCGGGACAGGGGGCTAGCAACACCATATATTTT. Amino acid sequence: CASSIFPGQGASNTIYF.

This chain links TRBV14 with TRBJ2-1; TRBD2 agrees at 11 bases. The CDR3 contains 16 residues. The germline gives CDR1 SGHDN, CDR2 FVKESK. J lost 3 bases, V lost 2 bases, and 3 bases had no gene match. For the CDR3, the DNA is TGTGCCAGCAGCCAACTAGCGGGAGGAAGCTACAATGAGCAGTTCTTC. Its translation is CASSQLAGGSYNEQFF.

Only one count was recorded for this clone. The gene calls are TRBV19 and TRBJ2-1, with TRBD2 identical over 9 bases. J gave up 0 bases and V 5 bases, and 5 bases lay outside the gene matches. Per germline, CDR1 LNHDA and CDR2 SQIVND (reference sequence). The CDR3 has 16 amino acids. CDR3 DNA: TGTGCCAGTAGTTGGACTAGCGAGAGCTCCTACAATGAGCAGTTCTTC. It is translated as CASSWTSESSYNEQFF.

The chain recombines TRBV5-1 with TRBJ2-2; D possibly corresponds to TRBD2 (5 bases). Germline CDR1 and CDR2: SGHRS and YFSETQ. The CDR3 length is 15 residues. The V and J ends lost 4 bases and 1 base respectively, with 11 bases between them. The CDR3 here is CASSVRDLNTGELFF. CDR3 sequence (DNA): TGCGCCAGCAGCGTTCGGGATTTGAACACCGGGGAGCTGTTTTTT. Full variable domain (rest looked up from reference TRBV5-1 and TRBJ2-2): KAGVTQTPRYLIKTRGQQVTLSCSPISGHRSVSWYQQTPGQGLQFLFEYFSETQRNKGNFPGRFSGRQFSNSRSEMNVSTLELGDSALYLCASSVRDLNTGELFFGEGSRLTVL.